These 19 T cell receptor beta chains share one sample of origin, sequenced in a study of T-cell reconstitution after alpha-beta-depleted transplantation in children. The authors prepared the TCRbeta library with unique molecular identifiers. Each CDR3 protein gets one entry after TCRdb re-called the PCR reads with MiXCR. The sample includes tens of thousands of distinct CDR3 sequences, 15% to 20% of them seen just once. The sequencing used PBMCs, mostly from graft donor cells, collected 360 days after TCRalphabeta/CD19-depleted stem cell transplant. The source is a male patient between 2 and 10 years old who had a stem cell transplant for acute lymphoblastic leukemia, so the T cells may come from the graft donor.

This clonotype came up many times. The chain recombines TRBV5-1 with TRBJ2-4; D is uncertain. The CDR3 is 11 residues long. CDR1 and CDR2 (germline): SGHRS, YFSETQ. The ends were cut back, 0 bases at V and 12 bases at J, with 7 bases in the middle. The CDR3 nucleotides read TGCGCCAGCAGCTTGGGGTCTCATCAGTACTTC. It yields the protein CASSLGSHQYF.

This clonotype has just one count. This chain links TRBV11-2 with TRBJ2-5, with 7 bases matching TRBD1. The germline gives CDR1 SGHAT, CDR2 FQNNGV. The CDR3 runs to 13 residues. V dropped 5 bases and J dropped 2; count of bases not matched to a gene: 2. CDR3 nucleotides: TGTGCCAGCAGCCGGGACAGACAAGAGACCCAGTACTTC. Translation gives CASSRDRQETQYF.

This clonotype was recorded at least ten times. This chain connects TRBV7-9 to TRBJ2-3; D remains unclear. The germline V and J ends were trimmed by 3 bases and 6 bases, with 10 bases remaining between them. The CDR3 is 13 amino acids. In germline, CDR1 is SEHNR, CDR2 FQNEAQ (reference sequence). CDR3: CASSLSGPDTQYF. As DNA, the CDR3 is TGTGCCAGCAGCTTGTCCGGGCCGGATACGCAGTATTTT. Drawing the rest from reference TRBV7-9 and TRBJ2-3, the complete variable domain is DTGVSQNPRHKITKRGQNVTFRCDPISEHNRLYWYRQTLGQGPEFLTYFQNEAQLEKSRLLSDRFSAERPKGSFSTLEIQRTEQGDSAMYLCASSLSGPDTQYFGPGTRLTVL.

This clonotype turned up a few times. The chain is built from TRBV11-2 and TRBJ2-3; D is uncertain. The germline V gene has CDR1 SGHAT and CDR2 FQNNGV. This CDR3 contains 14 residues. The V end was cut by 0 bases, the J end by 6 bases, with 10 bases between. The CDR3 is CASSLDRTSDTQYF. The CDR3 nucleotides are TGTGCCAGCAGCTTAGATAGGACGTCCGATACGCAGTATTTT.

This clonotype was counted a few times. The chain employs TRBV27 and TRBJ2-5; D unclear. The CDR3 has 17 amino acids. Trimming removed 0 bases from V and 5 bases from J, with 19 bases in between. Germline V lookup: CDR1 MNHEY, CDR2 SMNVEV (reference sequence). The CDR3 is CASSLSYPDLIGETQYF. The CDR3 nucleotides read TGTGCCAGCAGTTTATCCTACCCGGACCTAATCGGGGAGACCCAGTACTTC.

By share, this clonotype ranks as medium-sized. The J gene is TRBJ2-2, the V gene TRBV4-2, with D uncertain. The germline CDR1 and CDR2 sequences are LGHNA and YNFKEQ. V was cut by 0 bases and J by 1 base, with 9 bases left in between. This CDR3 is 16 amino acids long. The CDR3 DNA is TGTGCCAGCAGCCAAGATTTTGGGCAGAACACCGGGGAGCTGTTTTTT. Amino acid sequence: CASSQDFGQNTGELFF.

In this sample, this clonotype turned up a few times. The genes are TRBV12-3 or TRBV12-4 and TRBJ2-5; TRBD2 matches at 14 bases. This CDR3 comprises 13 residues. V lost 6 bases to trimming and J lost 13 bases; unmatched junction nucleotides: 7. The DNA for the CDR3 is TGTGCCAGCAGAGGGACTAGCGGGAGTTCGGTGTACTTC. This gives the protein CASRGTSGSSVYF.

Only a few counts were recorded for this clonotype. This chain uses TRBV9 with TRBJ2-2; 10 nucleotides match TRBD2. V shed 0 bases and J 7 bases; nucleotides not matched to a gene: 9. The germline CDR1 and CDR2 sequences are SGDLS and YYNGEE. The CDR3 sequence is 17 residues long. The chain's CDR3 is CASSVALAGGPRGELFF. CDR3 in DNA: TGTGCCAGCAGCGTAGCTTTAGCGGGAGGCCCCCGCGGGGAGCTGTTTTTT.

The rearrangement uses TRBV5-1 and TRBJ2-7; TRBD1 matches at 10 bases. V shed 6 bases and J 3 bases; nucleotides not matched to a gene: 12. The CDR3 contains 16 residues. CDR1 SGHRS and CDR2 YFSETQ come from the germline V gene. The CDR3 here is CASTPRRGQGDYEQYF. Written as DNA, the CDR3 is TGCGCCAGCACCCCGAGGAGAGGACAGGGGGACTACGAGCAGTACTTC.

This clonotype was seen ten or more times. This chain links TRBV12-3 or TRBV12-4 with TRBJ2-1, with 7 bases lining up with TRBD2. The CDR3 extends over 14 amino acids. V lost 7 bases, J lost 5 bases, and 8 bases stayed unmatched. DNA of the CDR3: TGTGCCAGCACTTGGTCTAGCGGCCACAATGAGCAGTTCTTC. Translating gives CASTWSSGHNEQFF.

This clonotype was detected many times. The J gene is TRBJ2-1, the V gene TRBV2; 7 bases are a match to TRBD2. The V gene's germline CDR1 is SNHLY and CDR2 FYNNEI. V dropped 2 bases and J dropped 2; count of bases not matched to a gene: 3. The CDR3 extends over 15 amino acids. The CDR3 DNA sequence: TGTGCCAGCAGTGAATCGGGGGGTCCCTACAATGAGCAGTTCTTC. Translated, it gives CASSESGGPYNEQFF.

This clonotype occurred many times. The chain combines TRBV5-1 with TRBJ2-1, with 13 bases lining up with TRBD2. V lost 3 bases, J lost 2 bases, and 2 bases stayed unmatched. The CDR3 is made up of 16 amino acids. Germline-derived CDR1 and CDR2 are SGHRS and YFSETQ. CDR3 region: CASSWGLAGPYNEQFF. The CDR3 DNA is TGCGCCAGCAGCTGGGGACTAGCGGGGCCCTACAATGAGCAGTTCTTC.

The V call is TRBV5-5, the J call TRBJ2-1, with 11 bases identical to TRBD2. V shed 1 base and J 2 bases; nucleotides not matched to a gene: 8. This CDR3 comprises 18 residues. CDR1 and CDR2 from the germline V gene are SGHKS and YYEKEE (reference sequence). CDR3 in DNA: TGTGCCAGCAGCTTGTGGAGTTTACTAGCGGGAGCCTACAATGAGCAGTTCTTC. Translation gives CASSLWSLLAGAYNEQFF. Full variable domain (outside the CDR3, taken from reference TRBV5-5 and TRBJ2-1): DAGVTQSPTHLIKTRGQQVTLRCSPISGHKSVSWYQQVLGQGPQFIFQYYEKEERGRGNFPDRFSARQFPNYSSELNVNALLLGDSALYLCASSLWSLLAGAYNEQFFGPGTRLTVL.

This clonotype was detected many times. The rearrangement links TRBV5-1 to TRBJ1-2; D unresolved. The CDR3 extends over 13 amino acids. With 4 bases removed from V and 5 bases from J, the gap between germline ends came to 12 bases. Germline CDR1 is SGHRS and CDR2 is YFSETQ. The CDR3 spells CASSKFGVYGYTF. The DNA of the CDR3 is TGCGCCAGCAGCAAATTCGGGGTTTATGGCTACACCTTC.

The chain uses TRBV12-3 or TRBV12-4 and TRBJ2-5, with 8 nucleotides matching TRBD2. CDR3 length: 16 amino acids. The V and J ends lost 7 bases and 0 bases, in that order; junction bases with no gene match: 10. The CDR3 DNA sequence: TGTGCCAGCAAGGCTCCCGGGGGGGAAAACCAAGAGACCCAGTACTTC. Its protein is CASKAPGGENQETQYF.

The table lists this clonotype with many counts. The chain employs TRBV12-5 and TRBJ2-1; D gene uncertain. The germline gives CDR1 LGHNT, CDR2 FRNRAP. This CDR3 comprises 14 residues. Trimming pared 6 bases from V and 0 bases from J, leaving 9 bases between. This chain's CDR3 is CASGAPSSYNEQFF. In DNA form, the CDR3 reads TGTGCTAGTGGGGCGCCGAGCTCCTACAATGAGCAGTTCTTC.

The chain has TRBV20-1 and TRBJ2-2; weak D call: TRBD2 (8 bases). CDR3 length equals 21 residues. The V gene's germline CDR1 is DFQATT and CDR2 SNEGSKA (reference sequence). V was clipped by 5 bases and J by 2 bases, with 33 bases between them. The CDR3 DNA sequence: TGCAGTGCTGCCCGACAGGGCGCCGGGGGGGACCCTTTTGCCAACACCGGGGAGCTGTTTTTT. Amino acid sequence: CSAARQGAGGDPFANTGELFF.

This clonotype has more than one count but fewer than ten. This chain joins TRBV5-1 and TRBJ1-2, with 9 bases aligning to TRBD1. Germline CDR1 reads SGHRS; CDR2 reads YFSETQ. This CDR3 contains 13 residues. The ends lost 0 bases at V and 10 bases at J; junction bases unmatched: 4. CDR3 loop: CASSLGTGADYTF. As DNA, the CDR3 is TGCGCCAGCAGCTTGGGGACAGGGGCTGACTACACCTTC.

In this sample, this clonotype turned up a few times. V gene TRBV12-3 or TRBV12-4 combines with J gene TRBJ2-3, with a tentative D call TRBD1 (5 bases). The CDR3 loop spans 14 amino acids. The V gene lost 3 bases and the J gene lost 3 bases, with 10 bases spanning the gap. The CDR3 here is CASSLGPRTDTQYF. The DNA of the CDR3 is TGTGCCAGCAGTTTGGGGCCTAGGACAGATACGCAGTATTTT.